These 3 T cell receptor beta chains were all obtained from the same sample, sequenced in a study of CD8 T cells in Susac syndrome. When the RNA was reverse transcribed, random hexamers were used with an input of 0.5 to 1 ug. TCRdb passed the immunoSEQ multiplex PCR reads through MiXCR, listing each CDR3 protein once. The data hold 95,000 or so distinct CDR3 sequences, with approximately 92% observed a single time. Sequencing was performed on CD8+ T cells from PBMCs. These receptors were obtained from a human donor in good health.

The CDR3 nucleotides are TGCAGCGCTGTGGGGGGATCCGCCTATGGCTACACCTTC. It specifies CSAVGGSAYGYTF. The rearrangement uses TRBV29-1 and TRBJ1-2; TRBD1 might be the D (5 bases). V lost 7 bases, J lost 4 bases, and 16 bases lay in between. Germline CDR1 reads SQVTM; CDR2 reads ANQGSEA. The CDR3 extends over 13 amino acids.

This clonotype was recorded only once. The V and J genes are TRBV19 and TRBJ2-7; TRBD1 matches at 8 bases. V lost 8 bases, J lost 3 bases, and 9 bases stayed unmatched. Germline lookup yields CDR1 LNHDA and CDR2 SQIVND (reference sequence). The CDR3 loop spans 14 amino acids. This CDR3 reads CASSPTGEVYEQYF. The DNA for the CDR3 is TGTGCCAGTTCGCCGACAGGGGAGGTCTACGAGCAGTACTTC.

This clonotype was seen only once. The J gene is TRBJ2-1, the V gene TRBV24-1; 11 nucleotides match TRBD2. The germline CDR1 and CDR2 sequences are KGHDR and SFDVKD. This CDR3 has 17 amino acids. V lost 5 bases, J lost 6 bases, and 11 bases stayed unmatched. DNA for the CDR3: TGTGCCACCAGTGGAGGGCTCCTAGCGGGGGGTAGCAATGAGCAGTTCTTC. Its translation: CATSGGLLAGGSNEQFF.